The clone carrying this T cell receptor (beta chain) was detected once. The target antigen is unknown. CD8 cells classed as naive were CD45RO-negative and positively selected for CCR7, excluding terminally differentiated effector memory CD45RA+ cells. Germline V gene sequence: CDR1 SGHRS, CDR2 YFSETQ. Trimming removed 0 bases at V and 1 base at J, with 7 bases between. The CDR3 sequence is 14 residues long. The sample originates from a study of shared clonotypes between healthy human individuals. Looking at the study overall: The study enrolled two women and a few men aged 18 to 49. Study conclusions and caveats: With few donors, the genetic and exposure-history diversity represented was limited.

The assay was run at deep level. Clones were sequenced by immunoSEQ multiplex PCR, and TCRdb holds only the in-frame ones, with some missing. The table shows 550,000 to 600,000 clones, with roughly 98% occurring only once. The V call is TRBV5-1, the J call TRBJ1-1, with no clear D. The sample consisted of naive CD8+ T cells sorted from blood. This receptor was taken from a man aged 30-40 years in good health. The CDR3 protein is CASSLAGRNTEAFF. The CDR3 DNA reads TGCGCCAGCAGCTTGGCGGGTCGGAACACTGAAGCTTTCTTT.